This T cell receptor (beta chain) was sequenced during a study of shared clonotypes between healthy human individuals. Using 200 ng DNA, about 29,000 T cell genomes, the sorted-subset replicate PCRs were run. Sequencing was performed with immunoSEQ multiplex PCR; in TCRdb, only in-frame clones are kept and a portion is missing. The repertoire holds around 2,000,000 clones, over 85% seen once, with more than 0.1% in the top ten. V gave up 5 bases and J gave up 5 bases, with 12 bases separating them. Per the germline V gene, CDR1 is SGHTA and CDR2 is FQGNSA. This CDR3 region has 14 residues. The material sequenced was naive CD4+ T cells sorted from blood. Stated subset: CD45RA+ positively selected. This sequence was found in a man aged 18 to 29 in good health. The chain recombines TRBV7-2 with TRBJ1-4; no definite D call. The CDR3 loop is CASSQRSSNEKLFF. CDR3 bases: TGTGCCAGCAGCCAACGGTCCTCAAATGAAAAACTGTTTTTT.